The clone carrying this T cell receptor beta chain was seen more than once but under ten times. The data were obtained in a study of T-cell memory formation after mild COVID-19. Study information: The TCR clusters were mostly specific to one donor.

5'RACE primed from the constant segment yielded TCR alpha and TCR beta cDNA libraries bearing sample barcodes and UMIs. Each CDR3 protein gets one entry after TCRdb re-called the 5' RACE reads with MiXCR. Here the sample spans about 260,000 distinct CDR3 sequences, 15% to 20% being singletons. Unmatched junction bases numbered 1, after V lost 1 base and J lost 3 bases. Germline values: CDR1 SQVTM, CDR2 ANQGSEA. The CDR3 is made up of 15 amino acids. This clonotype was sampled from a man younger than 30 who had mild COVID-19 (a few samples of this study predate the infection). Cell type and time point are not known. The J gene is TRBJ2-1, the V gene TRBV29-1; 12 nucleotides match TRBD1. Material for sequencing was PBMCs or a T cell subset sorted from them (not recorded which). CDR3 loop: CSVEGDRGHYNEQFF. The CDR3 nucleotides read TGCAGCGTTGAAGGGGACAGGGGGCACTACAATGAGCAGTTCTTC.